What follows describes a single T cell receptor (beta chain). This sample was taken from a study of shared clonotypes between healthy human individuals. Assay: immunoSEQ multiplex PCR; the TCRdb copy retains only in-frame clones and omits some. The table has millions of clones, 93% seen once. The origin of this receptor is a man younger than 30 in good health. Some clones in this sample may be carry-over from other donors' samples. The specimen sequenced was naive CD4+ T cells from PBMCs. Subset noted: CD45RA+ positively selected.

The CDR3 protein is CASSTTAGGFEQFF. Written as DNA, the CDR3 is TGCGCCAGCAGTACCACAGCGGGAGGATTTGAGCAGTTCTTC. The V call is TRBV5-1, the J call TRBJ2-1; TRBD2 matches at 9 bases. Per germline, CDR1 SGHRS and CDR2 YFSETQ. V lost 5 bases and J lost 9; bases outside the gene matches: 9. The CDR3 has 14 residues.